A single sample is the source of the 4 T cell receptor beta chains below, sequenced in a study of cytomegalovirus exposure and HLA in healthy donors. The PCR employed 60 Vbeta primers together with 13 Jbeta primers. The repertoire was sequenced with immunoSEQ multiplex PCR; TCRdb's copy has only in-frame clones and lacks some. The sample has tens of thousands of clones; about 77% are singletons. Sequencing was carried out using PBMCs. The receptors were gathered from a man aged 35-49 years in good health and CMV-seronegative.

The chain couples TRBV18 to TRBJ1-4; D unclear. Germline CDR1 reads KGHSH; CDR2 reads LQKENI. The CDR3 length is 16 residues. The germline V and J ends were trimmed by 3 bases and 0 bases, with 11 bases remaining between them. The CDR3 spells CASSPGVVATNEKLFF. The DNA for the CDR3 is TGTGCCAGCTCACCCGGGGTAGTTGCAACTAATGAAAAACTGTTTTTT.

CDR3 sequence reads: CASSPTGGNTEAFF. The CDR3 nucleotides read TGTGCCAGCAGCCCCACGGGGGGGAACACTGAAGCTTTCTTT. The chain employs TRBV27 and TRBJ1-1; D is perhaps TRBD1 (5 bases). There are 14 residues in the CDR3. Germline lookup yields CDR1 MNHEY and CDR2 SMNVEV (reference sequence). Trimming stripped 6 bases from V and 1 base from J, with 12 bases between.

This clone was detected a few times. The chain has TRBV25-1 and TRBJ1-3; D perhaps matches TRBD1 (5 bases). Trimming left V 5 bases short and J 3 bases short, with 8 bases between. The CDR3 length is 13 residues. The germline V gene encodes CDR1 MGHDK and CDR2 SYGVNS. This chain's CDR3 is CASSFTGGNTIYF. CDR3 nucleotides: TGTGCCAGCAGTTTTACAGGTGGAAACACCATATATTTT.

CDR3 residues: CASSEPGQNYGYTF. DNA of the CDR3: TGCGCCAGCAGCGAACCCGGACAGAACTATGGCTACACCTTC. The chain uses TRBV5-1 and TRBJ1-2; D is perhaps TRBD1 (6 bases). The germline V and J ends were trimmed by 4 bases and 2 bases, with 12 bases remaining between them. The CDR3 sequence is 14 residues long. From germline, CDR1 is SGHRS and CDR2 YFSETQ.